This T cell receptor beta chain was retrieved from a study of T cell responses to AZD1222 COVID-19 vaccine. The assay was immunoSEQ multiplex PCR, and TCRdb's table has in-frame clones only and misses some. This table has roughly 72,000 clones, roughly 85% appearing once. The germline V gene has CDR1 SGHRS and CDR2 YFSETQ. V was pared by 2 bases and J by 0 bases, with 12 bases of the junction left unmatched. The CDR3 totals 18 residues. The V and J genes are TRBV5-1 and TRBJ2-7; TRBD1 aligns across 9 bases. This TCR derives from an adult in good health. The starting material was peripheral blood, obtained on day 0 of AZD1222 vaccination. CDR3 loop: CASSLVGVGTGSSYEQYF. The CDR3, as DNA: TGCGCCAGCAGCTTAGTCGGGGTGGGGACAGGGAGCTCCTACGAGCAGTACTTC. The full variable domain, completed using reference TRBV5-1 and TRBJ2-7, is KAGVTQTPRYLIKTRGQQVTLSCSPISGHRSVSWYQQTPGQGLQFLFEYFSETQRNKGNFPGRFSGRQFSNSRSEMNVSTLELGDSALYLCASSLVGVGTGSSYEQYFGPGTRLTVT.